This TCR beta chain was sequenced during a study of control samples from healthy donors and cancer patients. Measured with immunoSEQ multiplex PCR; TCRdb has only the in-frame clones, and not every one. The sample contains tens of thousands of clones, about 88% of which appear only once. This TCR came from a woman between 70 and 85 years old in good health. Sequencing input: blood.

The chain's CDR3 is CASSGVTQETQYF. In DNA form, the CDR3 reads TGTGCCAGCAGCGGGGTAACTCAAGAGACCCAGTACTTC. The genes are TRBV6-6 and TRBJ2-5, with D tentatively TRBD2 (5 bases). In germline, CDR1 is MNHNY, CDR2 SVGAGI (reference sequence). This CDR3 spans 13 amino acids. Trimming cost V 6 bases and J 2 bases, with 10 bases left between them.